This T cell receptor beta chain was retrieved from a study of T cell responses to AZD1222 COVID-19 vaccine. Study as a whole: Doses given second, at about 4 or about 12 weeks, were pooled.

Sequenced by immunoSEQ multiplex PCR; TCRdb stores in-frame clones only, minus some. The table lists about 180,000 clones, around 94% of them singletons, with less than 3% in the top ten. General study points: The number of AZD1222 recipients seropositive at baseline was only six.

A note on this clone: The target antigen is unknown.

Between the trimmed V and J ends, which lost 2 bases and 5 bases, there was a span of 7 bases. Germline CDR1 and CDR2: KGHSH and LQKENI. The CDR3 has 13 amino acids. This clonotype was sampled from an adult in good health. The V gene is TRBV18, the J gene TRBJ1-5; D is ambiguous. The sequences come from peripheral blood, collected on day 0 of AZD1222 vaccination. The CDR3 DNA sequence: TGTGCCAGCTCACCAGGACTCGATCAGCCCCAGCATTTT. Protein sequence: CASSPGLDQPQHF.